The clone carrying this T cell receptor beta chain was detected only a few times. Its antigen is not known. The authors reverse transcribed all of the isolated RNA, so sequencing captured expressed TCRB transcripts. Using immunoSEQ multiplex PCR, the repertoire was profiled, and TCRdb retains in-frame clones only, with some absent. The table records 640,000 or so clones, over 11% of them present only once. The data were taken from a study of beta chain features in type 1 diabetes. Study-wide results and caveats: Within the patient group, naive, central memory and Treg TCRB repertoires appeared more similar to each other than within healthy donors. Researchers report that Type 1 diabetes patients had moderately but significantly shorter TCRB CDR3s across all four CD4+ subsets.

This TCR was recovered from a man between 18 and 35 years old with type 1 diabetes. The sample taken for sequencing was naive CD4+ T cells from blood.

In nucleotides, the CDR3 is TGTGCCAGCGCCTCGGTGGCAGATACGCAGTATTTT. Its translation is CASASVADTQYF. The V call is TRBV28, the J call TRBJ2-3; D is ambiguous. Germline V gives CDR1 MDHEN, CDR2 SYDVKM. V gave up 8 bases and J gave up 4 bases, with 10 bases separating them. The CDR3 has 12 amino acids. Together with reference TRBV28 and TRBJ2-3, the CDR3 gives the full variable domain: DVKVTQSSRYLVKRTGEKVFLECVQDMDHENMFWYRQDPGLGLRLIYFSYDVKMKEKGDIPEGYSVSREKKERFSLILESASTNQTSMYLCASASVADTQYFGPGTRLTVL.